The 27 T cell receptor beta chains below all came from one sample that was sequenced in a study of early T cells in non-severe SARS-CoV-2 infection. A single record per CDR3 protein comes from TCRdb applying MiXCR to the 5' RACE reads. The sample holds about 80,000 distinct CDR3 sequences, 5.5% to 7.5% seen once. Sequences were obtained from whole blood. These receptors all stem from an adult who was a healthcare worker with PCR-confirmed SARS-CoV-2 infection or an uninfected control (not recorded which).

Only a few counts were recorded for this clonotype. V is TRBV6-5 and J is TRBJ2-7; tentatively, D is TRBD1 (6 bases). The CDR3 has 13 residues. CDR1 and CDR2 (germline): MNHEY, SVGAGI. V was clipped by 6 bases and J by 2 bases, with 11 bases between them. The CDR3 DNA reads TGTGCCAGCAGGCAGGACAGCACCTACGAGCAGTACTTC. Translation gives CASRQDSTYEQYF.

The chain uses TRBV18 and TRBJ2-7; perhaps TRBD2 as D (5 bases). V dropped 2 bases and J dropped 6 bases, with 17 bases sitting between them. This CDR3 region has 15 residues. Germline V gene lookup returns CDR1 KGHSH and CDR2 LQKENI. The CDR3, as DNA: TGTGCCAGCTCACCAATGGCCACGGGATGGACCGAGCAGTACTTC. Its protein is CASSPMATGWTEQYF.

This clonotype showed up just a few times. CDR3 residues: CASRRNRDTGELFF. CDR3 DNA: TGTGCCAGCAGAAGAAACAGGGACACCGGGGAGCTGTTTTTT. The chain recombines TRBV6-1 with TRBJ2-2; D may be TRBD1 (6 bases). The V gene lost 6 bases and the J gene lost 3 bases, with 11 bases spanning the gap. CDR3 length equals 14 residues. CDR1 MNHNS and CDR2 SASEGT come from the germline V gene.

CDR3 nucleotides: TGTGCCAGCAGTTACTCACGGCAGGGGATCACTGAGCAGTTCTTC. It translates to CASSYSRQGITEQFF. J is TRBJ2-1 and V is TRBV6-6; perhaps TRBD1 as D (6 bases). Germline V gives CDR1 MNHNY, CDR2 SVGAGI (reference sequence). The CDR3 length is 15 residues. Trimming pared 0 bases from V and 9 bases from J, leaving 15 bases between.

The rearrangement links TRBV7-2 to TRBJ2-5, with 14 nucleotides matching TRBD2. Trimming at V came to 1 base and at J to 3 bases, leaving 7 bases not matched to a gene. The CDR3 covers 18 residues. Germline values: CDR1 SGHTA, CDR2 FQGNSA. Here the CDR3 DNA reads TGTGCCAGCAGCTTAGTAGCTAGACTAGCGGGAGGGGAAGAGACCCAGTACTTC. Protein sequence: CASSLVARLAGGEETQYF.

The table lists this clonotype with many counts. This sequence joins TRBV20-1 and TRBJ2-3; D is uncertain. The CDR3 runs 13 residues. The germline V gene encodes CDR1 DFQATT and CDR2 SNEGSKA (reference sequence). The V end was cut by 1 base, the J end by 2 bases, with 7 bases between. DNA for the CDR3: TGCAGTGCTAGAGTGGTGGACACAGATACGCAGTATTTT. It translates to CSARVVDTDTQYF.

The chain combines TRBV6-4 with TRBJ2-2, with unresolved D. The V end was cut by 3 bases, the J end by 4 bases, with 3 bases between. Germline V gives CDR1 MRHNA, CDR2 SNTAGT. CDR3 length: 12 residues. The CDR3 bases are TGTGCCAGCAGTGATAGCACCGGGGAGCTGTTTTTT. The encoded protein is CASSDSTGELFF.

At least ten counts were recorded for this clonotype. This chain uses TRBV11-2 with TRBJ2-3; D might be TRBD1 or TRBD2, each matching 5 bases. The CDR3 extends over 13 amino acids. From germline, CDR1 is SGHAT and CDR2 FQNNGV. V was pared by 5 bases and J by 12 bases, with 18 bases between. The CDR3 nucleotides are TGTGCCAGCAGCCCCGGCTCCGGGGACCTCCAGTATTTT. It encodes CASSPGSGDLQYF.

This clonotype was counted ten times or more. The J gene is TRBJ1-2, the V gene TRBV10-2, with D maybe TRBD1 (5 bases). The CDR3 is 15 amino acids. The ends were cut back, 5 bases at V and 1 base at J, with 14 bases in the middle. The germline V gene has CDR1 WSHSY and CDR2 SAAADI. CDR3 in amino acids: CASSRPGADNYGYTF. The CDR3 DNA reads TGCGCCAGCAGTCGTCCCGGGGCGGATAACTATGGCTACACCTTC.

This clonotype was recorded at least ten times. The chain joins TRBV9 to TRBJ2-1, with D unclear. CDR1 is SGDLS, CDR2 YYNGEE, per germline. The CDR3 is 13 amino acids. Trimming took off 2 bases at V and 7 bases at J, with 10 bases between the two ends. CDR3 DNA sequence: TGTGCCAGCAGCGTCGGACGCCCAAATGAGCAGTTCTTC. This codes for CASSVGRPNEQFF.

This clonotype was observed many times. The rearrangement joins TRBV20-1 to TRBJ2-1, with D tentatively TRBD1 (5 bases). Germline V CDR1 and CDR2: DFQATT, SNEGSKA (reference sequence). The CDR3 totals 14 residues. V was shortened by 5 bases and J by 0 bases, with 11 bases between the two germline ends. The DNA of the CDR3 is TGCAGTGCTCTGGGGCAGAGCTCCTACAATGAGCAGTTCTTC. Translation: CSALGQSSYNEQFF.

This clonotype occurred a few times. The rearrangement links TRBV7-2 to TRBJ2-5; D perhaps matches TRBD1 (6 bases). V was clipped by 4 bases and J by 2 bases, with 11 bases between them. This CDR3 has 14 residues. The V gene's germline CDR1 is SGHTA and CDR2 FQGNSA. For the CDR3, the DNA is TGTGCCAGCAGCTCCAGAGGACAGCAAGAGACCCAGTACTTC. This translates into CASSSRGQQETQYF.

V is TRBV7-6 and J is TRBJ1-4, with 8 positions matching TRBD1. This CDR3 comprises 15 residues. Per the germline V gene, CDR1 is SGHVS and CDR2 is FNYEAQ. J lost 5 bases, V lost 3 bases, and 5 bases had no gene match. The CDR3 DNA reads as TGTGCCAGCAGCTTTGCAGGGGGCGCGAATGAAAAACTGTTTTTT. Translation gives CASSFAGGANEKLFF.

This clonotype has ten or more counts. CDR3 coding DNA: TGCAGTGCCGTGACTAGCGGACAGTCGGATACGCAGTATTTT. Protein product: CSAVTSGQSDTQYF. V and J are TRBV20-1 and TRBJ2-3, with 9 bases fitting TRBD2. CDR3 size: 14 residues. Germline lookup yields CDR1 DFQATT and CDR2 SNEGSKA (reference sequence). V shed 6 bases, J shed 6 bases, and the junction held 10 bases outside the gene matches.

This chain connects TRBV18 to TRBJ1-6; D uncertain. The germline V gene encodes CDR1 KGHSH and CDR2 LQKENI. V was trimmed by 5 bases and J by 0 bases, leaving 8 bases between them. The CDR3 spans 15 residues. CDR3 DNA sequence: TGTGCCAGCTCATCTCAGAGCTCCTATAATTCACCCCTCCACTTT. It translates to CASSSQSSYNSPLHF.

The rearrangement uses TRBV11-2 and TRBJ1-1; a possible D gene is TRBD1 (6 bases). V gave up 8 bases and J gave up 1 base, with 11 bases separating them. The CDR3 spans 13 residues. The germline V gene encodes CDR1 SGHAT and CDR2 FQNNGV. The CDR3: CASGGGWNTEAFF. The CDR3 coding sequence is TGTGCCAGCGGCGGGGGCTGGAACACTGAAGCTTTCTTT.

In this sample, this clonotype turned up a few times. The chain combines TRBV11-2 with TRBJ1-2; 7 positions agree with TRBD1. J gave up 6 bases and V 5 bases, and 12 bases lay outside the gene matches. This CDR3 spans 15 amino acids. Germline V gives CDR1 SGHAT, CDR2 FQNNGV. The CDR3 DNA reads TGTGCCAGCAGCCCCGACGGGGCAGGGGGAAATGGCTACACCTTC. Translated, it gives CASSPDGAGGNGYTF.

This clonotype was seen more than once but under ten times. The chain links TRBV7-8 to TRBJ1-1, with 8 bases fitting TRBD1. Germline V gene data show CDR1 as SGHVS and CDR2 as FQNEAQ. The CDR3 consists of 14 residues. Losses at the gene ends were 3 bases for V and 4 bases for J; bases not matched to a gene: 4. CDR3 coding DNA: TGTGCCAGCAGCTTCGGACAGGGAAGCACTGAAGCTTTCTTT. Translating it yields CASSFGQGSTEAFF. Full variable domain (remainder filled in from reference TRBV7-8 and TRBJ1-1): GAGVSQSPRYKVAKRGQDVALRCDPISGHVSLFWYQQALGQGPEFLTYFQNEAQLDKSGLPSDRFFAERPEGSVSTLKIQRTQQEDSAVYLCASSFGQGSTEAFFGQGTRLTVV.

This clonotype was counted many times. This rearrangement joins TRBV10-3 to TRBJ2-3, with 7 bases matching TRBD2. The CDR3 covers 15 residues. The germline gives CDR1 ENHRY, CDR2 SYGVKD. The trim removed 0 bases at V and 2 bases at J, leaving 2 bases unmatched. CDR3 nucleotides: TGTGCCATCAGTGAGTCAGGGAGGGACACAGATACGCAGTATTTT. Amino acid sequence: CAISESGRDTDTQYF.

In its sample, this clonotype was seen many times. The gene calls are TRBV7-2 and TRBJ1-3; 11 nucleotides align to TRBD1. The length of the CDR3 is 17 residues. The germline V gene encodes CDR1 SGHTA and CDR2 FQGNSA. The J segment lost 4 bases and the V segment lost 1 base, leaving 6 bases of the junction unmatched. The CDR3 protein is CASSLVGGQGAGNTIYF. The CDR3 DNA reads TGTGCCAGCAGCTTAGTAGGAGGACAGGGGGCCGGAAACACCATATATTTT.

The table lists this clonotype with many counts. V is TRBV7-2 and J is TRBJ2-1; 7 bases match TRBD1. The V segment lost 8 bases and the J segment 4 bases; nucleotides outside the gene matches: 5. This CDR3 is built from 13 residues. Germline loops: CDR1 SGHTA, CDR2 FQGNSA. CDR3 nucleotides: TGTGCCAGCGGGACAGCATATTACAATGAGCAGTTCTTC. As protein: CASGTAYYNEQFF.

This clonotype was detected many times. The V call is TRBV5-5, the J call TRBJ2-7, with 8 bases fitting TRBD2. Trimming removed 3 bases from V and 5 bases from J; junction bases left unmatched: 10. Germline CDR1 reads SGHKS; CDR2 reads YYEKEE (reference sequence). This CDR3 spans 15 amino acids. This CDR3 reads CASSYGGTSVHEQYF. CDR3 coding DNA: TGTGCCAGCAGCTACGGTGGGACTAGTGTTCACGAGCAGTACTTC.

To note about this clonotype: It may be a read error: a sequence one base away is much more abundant. The CDR3 coding sequence is TGTGCCACCAGCTTAGCGGCCCGCCACACCGGGGAGCTGTTTTTT. This translates into CATSLAARHTGELFF. The chain combines TRBV11-1 with TRBJ2-2; maybe TRBD2 (6 bases). CDR1 SGHAT and CDR2 FQDESV come from the germline V gene (reference sequence). The CDR3 runs 15 residues.

This clonotype has at least ten counts. The chain couples TRBV28 to TRBJ1-1, with no clear D. Germline V gene lookup returns CDR1 MDHEN and CDR2 SYDVKM. This CDR3 has 11 residues. Trimming removed 3 bases at V and 8 bases at J, with 7 bases between. The CDR3 DNA follows: TGTGCCAGCAGTTTGTTCAGGGAAGCTTTCTTT. It translates to CASSLFREAFF.

At least ten counts were recorded for this clonotype. This chain joins TRBV12-3 or TRBV12-4 and TRBJ1-2; maybe TRBD1 (5 bases). The germline V and J ends were trimmed by 7 bases and 4 bases, with 16 bases remaining between them. This CDR3 has 14 residues. The CDR3, as DNA: TGTGCCAGCACCCTACTCGGGGGTCTCTATGGCTACACCTTC. It yields the protein CASTLLGGLYGYTF.

Many counts were recorded for this clonotype. The chain employs TRBV12-5 and TRBJ1-2, with 7 bases fitting TRBD1. The CDR3 totals 14 residues. V shed 6 bases, J shed 3 bases, and the junction held 7 bases outside the gene matches. Germline V gene data show CDR1 as LGHNT and CDR2 as FRNRAP. CDR3 DNA sequence: TGTGCTAGTGGCCGATGGGACAGCGACTATGGCTACACCTTC. This gives the protein CASGRWDSDYGYTF. Drawing the rest from reference TRBV12-5 and TRBJ1-2, the complete variable domain is DARVTQTPRHKVTEMGQEVTMRCQPILGHNTVFWYRQTMMQGLELLAYFRNRAPLDDSGMPKDRFSAEMPDATLATLKIQPSEPRDSAVYFCASGRWDSDYGYTFGSGTRLTVV.

This clonotype was detected a few times. The chain employs TRBV18 and TRBJ2-5, with 10 bases lining up with TRBD1. V lost 0 bases, J lost 5 bases, and 6 bases stayed unmatched. The CDR3 consists of 16 residues. CDR1 KGHSH and CDR2 LQKENI come from the germline V gene. This chain's CDR3 is CASSPPGGQGVETQYF. The CDR3 DNA reads as TGTGCCAGCTCACCACCCGGAGGACAGGGGGTCGAGACCCAGTACTTC.